Following are 16 T cell receptor beta chains from one sample sequenced in a study of CD8+ T cells in alopecia areata. Extracted from the samples, RNA was reverse transcribed into cDNA to serve as the sequencing template. Repertoires were generated with immunoSEQ multiplex PCR, while TCRdb's copy carries only in-frame clones and drops some. The sample lists some 96,000 clones, around 60% occurring once. Treatment denoted: oral pan-JAK inhibitor, 5-10 mg twice daily. Sequencing was performed on CD8+ T cells sorted from blood, taken at week 4, from a patient treated with tofacitinib. All receptors derive from a human donor with alopecia areata.

CDR3 sequence: CASSPPRLMNTEAFF. The DNA for the CDR3 is TGTGCCAGCAGCCCCCCCCGACTAATGAACACTGAAGCTTTCTTT. The chain has TRBV5-4 and TRBJ1-1; D not certain. Trimming shortened V by 4 bases and J by 0 bases, and 13 bases separated the two germline ends. The V gene's germline CDR1 is SGHNT and CDR2 YYREEE (reference sequence). There are 15 residues in the CDR3.

V gene TRBV7-2 combines with J gene TRBJ1-2; D remains ambiguous. Germline V gives CDR1 SGHTA, CDR2 FQGNSA. V lost 5 bases and J 5 bases, leaving 9 bases between the germline ends. This CDR3 is 12 amino acids long. CDR3 residues: CASSDRVYGYTF. The CDR3 bases are TGTGCCAGCAGCGACCGGGTGTATGGCTACACCTTC. The variable domain in full, completed from reference TRBV7-2 and TRBJ1-2, reads GAGVSQSPSNKVTEKGKDVELRCDPISGHTALYWYRQSLGQGLEFLIYFQGNSAPDKSGLPSDRFSAERTGGSVSTLTIQRTQQEDSAVYLCASSDRVYGYTFGSGTRLTVV.

The CDR3 sequence is CASSPSPRGGHGYTF. In DNA, the CDR3 is TGTGCCAGCAGCCCATCTCCCCGTGGGGGCCATGGCTACACCTTC. The chain combines TRBV7-2 with TRBJ1-2; perhaps TRBD1 as D (6 bases). The CDR3 covers 15 residues. Germline CDR1 SGHTA, CDR2 FQGNSA. Between the trimmed V and J ends, which lost 5 bases and 6 bases, there was a span of 19 bases.

The V gene is TRBV28, the J gene TRBJ2-7; D is tentatively TRBD1 or TRBD2 (5 bases each). Germline loops: CDR1 MDHEN, CDR2 SYDVKM. This CDR3 contains 15 residues. The germline V and J ends were trimmed by 8 bases and 0 bases, with 17 bases remaining between them. Written as DNA, the CDR3 is TGTGCCAGCGGCGATCTTGGGACCGTCTCCTACGAGCAGTACTTC. Its translation is CASGDLGTVSYEQYF.

DNA of the CDR3: TGTGCCAGCAGCGATGATAGCGGGGCCTACACCGGGGAGCTGTTTTTT. Residues: CASSDDSGAYTGELFF. The V call is TRBV5-4, the J call TRBJ2-2, with 8 bases that match TRBD2. The CDR3 has 16 amino acids. Losses at the gene ends were 4 bases for V and 3 bases for J; bases not matched to a gene: 8. The germline V gene has CDR1 SGHNT and CDR2 YYREEE (reference sequence).

This clone was observed a handful of times. V gene TRBV13 combines with J gene TRBJ2-7, with unresolved D. The V gene lost 5 bases and the J gene lost 1 base, with 12 bases spanning the gap. The length of the CDR3 is 14 residues. CDR1 is PRHDT, CDR2 FYEKMQ, per germline (reference sequence). The CDR3 loop is CASSPYSLSYEQYF. CDR3 sequence (DNA): TGTGCCAGCAGCCCGTACTCCCTATCCTACGAGCAGTACTTC.

The gene calls are TRBV5-4 and TRBJ1-2; 8 nucleotides align to TRBD1. The germline gives CDR1 SGHNT, CDR2 YYREEE (reference sequence). The CDR3 extends over 15 amino acids. V shed 4 bases, J shed 0 bases, and the junction held 5 bases outside the gene matches. The CDR3 sequence is CASSPWTGSNYGYTF. CDR3 DNA sequence: TGTGCCAGCAGCCCTTGGACAGGGTCTAACTATGGCTACACCTTC.

This clone was recorded a few times. The genes are TRBV27 and TRBJ2-4; D remains ambiguous. Trimming removed 8 bases at V and 0 bases at J, with 8 bases between. There are 13 residues in the CDR3. Per the germline V gene, CDR1 is MNHEY and CDR2 is SMNVEV (reference sequence). CDR3 DNA sequence: TGTGCCAGCGGGGTCCTAGCCAAAAACATTCAGTACTTC. It codes for CASGVLAKNIQYF.

The CDR3 is CASSLAPLGDEQYF. The CDR3 DNA follows: TGTGCCAGCAGCTTAGCTCCCCTAGGGGACGAGCAGTACTTC. The chain carries TRBV7-2 and TRBJ2-7; TRBD1 is a possible D gene (5 bases). Trimming removed 0 bases at V and 5 bases at J, with 11 bases between. The CDR3 sequence is 14 residues long. Germline assignment: CDR1 SGHTA and CDR2 FQGNSA. The variable domain in full, completed from reference TRBV7-2 and TRBJ2-7, reads GAGVSQSPSNKVTEKGKDVELRCDPISGHTALYWYRQSLGQGLEFLIYFQGNSAPDKSGLPSDRFSAERTGGSVSTLTIQRTQQEDSAVYLCASSLAPLGDEQYFGPGTRLTVT.

As regards this clone: The junction shows a germline mismatch at one end, possibly a read error. The genes are TRBV27 and TRBJ2-5; 13 bases are shared with TRBD2. The CDR3 has 15 residues. Germline V gives CDR1 MNHEY, CDR2 SMNVEV (reference sequence). This CDR3 reads CASSYRAGLAGPLDF. In DNA, the CDR3 is TGTGCCAGCAGCTATCGAGCGGGACTAGCGGGGCCACTGGACTTC.

The rearrangement links TRBV27 to TRBJ1-6, with 8 bases matching TRBD1. The CDR3 has 14 residues. The germline CDR1 and CDR2 sequences are MNHEY and SMNVEV (reference sequence). The junction had 3 bases not matched to a gene; V was cut back by 5 bases and J by 6 bases. CDR3 protein: CASSNDRGNSPLHF. The CDR3 DNA is TGTGCCAGCAGTAACGACAGGGGTAATTCACCCCTCCACTTT.

This clone was observed a handful of times. This chain joins TRBV30 and TRBJ1-1; D is uncertain. Germline V gives CDR1 GTSNPN, CDR2 SVGIG (reference sequence). This CDR3 comprises 13 residues. V was clipped by 5 bases and J by 4 bases, with 14 bases between them. CDR3 protein: CAWLGLERTEAFF. The CDR3 DNA sequence: TGTGCCTGGCTGGGCCTAGAGCGCACTGAAGCTTTCTTT.

CDR3 coding DNA: TGCGCCAGCAGCCAAGGTCTCCAAATTTCGGGGCAGCCCCAGCATTTT. Residues: CASSQGLQISGQPQHF. The rearrangement joins TRBV4-1 to TRBJ1-5; D gene ambiguous. CDR1 and CDR2 (germline): MGHRA, YSYEKL. There are 16 residues in the CDR3. Trimming took 1 base from V and 7 from J, leaving 17 bases between them.

This chain joins TRBV27 and TRBJ2-3, with no clear D. Germline V gene lookup returns CDR1 MNHEY and CDR2 SMNVEV (reference sequence). Trimming removed 2 bases from V and 6 bases from J, with 12 bases in between. The CDR3 covers 14 residues. CDR3 amino acids: CASSLRAEGDTQYF. As DNA, the CDR3 is TGTGCCAGCAGTTTAAGGGCAGAAGGGGATACGCAGTATTTT.

The J gene is TRBJ2-1, the V gene TRBV18, with D perhaps matching TRBD1 (6 bases). The germline V gene encodes CDR1 KGHSH and CDR2 LQKENI. There are 15 residues in the CDR3. V lost 0 bases and J 3 bases, leaving 9 bases between the germline ends. This chain's CDR3 is CASSPPWGHYNEQFF. CDR3 bases: TGTGCCAGCTCACCACCATGGGGACACTACAATGAGCAGTTCTTC. Combining the CDR3 with reference TRBV18 and TRBJ2-1 gives the whole variable domain NAGVMQNPRHLVRRRGQEARLRCSPMKGHSHVYWYRQLPEEGLKFMVYLQKENIIDESGMPKERFSAEFPKEGPSILRIQQVVRGDSAAYFCASSPPWGHYNEQFFGPGTRLTVL.

V is TRBV21-1 and J is TRBJ2-7; TRBD1 is taken as the D call from the table, unchecked against the DNA. TRBV21-1 is a pseudogene segment. This CDR3 is built from 14 residues. The CDR3 spells CASSVLGTPYEQYF. The DNA for the CDR3 is TGTGCCAGCAGCGTCCTCGGGACACCCTACGAGCAGTACTTC.